What follows describes a single TCR beta chain. Its antigen remains unknown. The germline gives CDR1 SGHAT, CDR2 FQNNGV. The CDR3 totals 17 residues. V was pared by 1 base and J by 2 bases, with 15 bases between. This sample stems from a study of cytomegalovirus exposure and HLA in healthy donors. The PCR made use of 60 Vbeta and 13 Jbeta primers. The repertoire was sequenced with immunoSEQ multiplex PCR; TCRdb's copy has only in-frame clones and lacks some. The sample shows approximately 200,000 clones, 80% to 85% of them seen only once. In nominal health when sampled, donors likely had unrecorded immune exposures nonetheless. The study's findings and limits: Among TCR beta chains, those listed as cytomegalovirus-associated numbered about 160. Rates of TCR association differed by HLA locus in a later analysis, with DRB1 highest and HLA-C lowest. After further analysis at a later stage, 16,951 TCR beta sequences were associated with HLA alleles at 0.05 false discovery rate.

The V call is TRBV11-2, the J call TRBJ1-3; D may be TRBD1 (6 bases). The receptor was isolated from a woman between 45 and 65 years old in good health and CMV-seropositive. The specimen sequenced was PBMCs. This CDR3 reads CASSLVFGGLTGNTIYF. The CDR3 DNA reads TGTGCCAGCAGCTTAGTATTCGGGGGGCTGACTGGAAACACCATATATTTT.